One and the same sample provided the 10 T cell receptor beta chains below, sequenced in a study of blood T cell repertoires in COVID-19. Sequencing used immunoSEQ multiplex PCR; TCRdb keeps in-frame clones, though not all of them. The sample records approximately 280,000 clones, around 84% being singletons. Sequencing was done on a sample of peripheral blood. These receptors all come from a human donor with COVID-19, enrolled during active disease. The donor label of this sample is uncertain.

V and J are TRBV5-6 and TRBJ2-2, with 12 bases matching TRBD2. This CDR3 is 15 amino acids long. V trimming: 4 bases; J trimming: 7 bases; junction bases outside the gene matches: 5. The germline V gene has CDR1 SGHDT and CDR2 YYEEEE. The CDR3 loop reads CASSVSSGRGGELFF. The CDR3 nucleotides read TGTGCCAGCAGCGTATCTAGCGGGAGGGGCGGGGAGCTGTTTTTT.

The chain uses TRBV4-3 and TRBJ1-1; D gene uncertain. The CDR3 covers 15 residues. Germline V gene data show CDR1 as LGHNA and CDR2 as YSLEER. Trimming took off 1 base at V and 1 base at J, with 10 bases between the two ends. The CDR3 loop is CASSQAYSPNTEAFF. CDR3 in DNA: TGCGCCAGCAGCCAAGCATATAGTCCGAACACTGAAGCTTTCTTT.

V gene TRBV27 combines with J gene TRBJ2-7; 9 bases are shared with TRBD2. The CDR3 loop spans 16 amino acids. The germline V gene encodes CDR1 MNHEY and CDR2 SMNVEV (reference sequence). V was pared by 5 bases and J by 0 bases, with 8 bases of the junction left unmatched. The CDR3 DNA reads TGTGCCAGCAGTGCTCTAGCGGGAACCCCCTCCTACGAGCAGTACTTC. Its protein product is CASSALAGTPSYEQYF.

The chain has TRBV30 and TRBJ2-3; no clear D gene. The CDR3 spans 15 residues. V was pared by 7 bases and J by 5 bases, with 22 bases between. Germline lookup yields CDR1 GTSNPN and CDR2 SVGIG (reference sequence). The CDR3 nucleotides read TGTGCCTTGATAGACTCCCGGAGTATTGGAGATACGCAGTATTTT. As protein: CALIDSRSIGDTQYF.

The rearrangement uses TRBV28 and TRBJ1-1, with no clear D. Trimming stripped 4 bases from V and 3 bases from J, with 15 bases between. The CDR3 spans 15 residues. Germline CDR1 MDHEN, CDR2 SYDVKM. CDR3 residues: CASSSPKGGDTEAFF. Written as DNA, the CDR3 is TGTGCCAGCAGTTCCCCTAAGGGCGGGGACACTGAAGCTTTCTTT.

The chain's CDR3 is CASSSPDRDIEQFF. CDR3 sequence (DNA): TGTGCCAGCAGCTCACCGGACAGGGATATTGAGCAGTTCTTC. The rearrangement joins TRBV7-9 to TRBJ2-1; 8 bases are shared with TRBD1. The CDR3 has 14 amino acids. Trimming removed 4 bases from V and 9 bases from J; junction bases left unmatched: 8. Germline CDR1 and CDR2: SEHNR and FQNEAQ (reference sequence).

The rearrangement links TRBV27 to TRBJ2-1, with TRBD2 matching 14 bases. Per the germline V gene, CDR1 is MNHEY and CDR2 is SMNVEV (reference sequence). The CDR3 extends over 18 amino acids. V dropped 6 bases and J dropped 0; count of bases not matched to a gene: 7. The CDR3 nucleotides read TGTGCCAGCAGGGGACTAGCGGGAGTCCTTAGCTCCTACAATGAGCAGTTCTTC. Amino acid sequence: CASRGLAGVLSSYNEQFF.

This clone appeared once. The chain is built from TRBV28 and TRBJ1-1; TRBD1 matches at 8 bases. CDR3 length: 19 amino acids. Germline V gene lookup returns CDR1 MDHEN and CDR2 SYDVKM. J gave up 1 base and V 1 base, and 14 bases lay outside the gene matches. The CDR3 nucleotides are TGTGCCAGCAGTTTATCCCCTTTTGGACAGGGCAAGGGGAACACTGAAGCTTTCTTT. As protein: CASSLSPFGQGKGNTEAFF.

The chain joins TRBV6-1 to TRBJ2-5, with 9 bases identical to TRBD1. There are 15 residues in the CDR3. In germline, CDR1 is MNHNS, CDR2 SASEGT. Germline trimming cut 6 bases from V and 5 bases from J; bases unmatched to any gene: 10. CDR3 sequence (DNA): TGTGCCAGCAGCTCACAGGGACAGGGCGGGGAGACCCAGTACTTC. It encodes CASSSQGQGGETQYF.

The chain couples TRBV3-1 (or the pseudogene TRBV3-2) to TRBJ1-3, with TRBD1 matching over 7 bases. Germline CDR1 is LGHDT and CDR2 is YNNKEL (reference sequence). The CDR3 runs 15 residues. Unmatched junction bases numbered 5, after V lost 3 bases and J lost 3 bases. This chain's CDR3 is CASSHQWDSGNTIYF. Written as DNA, the CDR3 is TGTGCCAGCAGCCATCAATGGGACAGTGGAAACACCATATATTTT.